The 22 T cell receptor beta chains in this list originate from one sample, sequenced in a study of CD8 T cells in ankylosing spondylitis. MiXCR, applied by TCRdb to the 5' RACE reads, yields one record per CDR3 protein. The data contain some 240,000 distinct CDR3 sequences, 8% to 9.5% of them singletons. The sequencing input was blood, either unsorted or a sorted T cell fraction (not recorded which). These receptors all come from a male donor with ankylosing spondylitis or in good health (not recorded which).

Relative to its sample, this clonotype is medium-sized. The chain has TRBV12-3 or TRBV12-4 and TRBJ1-2; no firm D call. The CDR3 consists of 12 residues. With 5 bases removed from V and 10 bases from J, the gap between germline ends came to 14 bases. CDR3 coding DNA: TGTGCCAGCAGTCCCCGGCCCCTGAACTACACCTTC. This gives the protein CASSPRPLNYTF.

This clonotype was picked up many times. The V call is TRBV7-8, the J call TRBJ2-7; 8 bases fit TRBD2. Germline CDR1 reads SGHVS; CDR2 reads FQNEAQ. The CDR3 is 14 amino acids. Trimming took 5 bases from V and 7 from J; bases not matched to a gene: 10. The DNA for the CDR3 is TGTGCCAGCAGCCCAAAGGAACTAGCGGATGAGCAGTACTTC. This sequence encodes CASSPKELADEQYF.

The chain carries TRBV19 and TRBJ2-4, with 9 nucleotides matching TRBD1. Germline CDR1 and CDR2: LNHDA and SQIVND (reference sequence). With V trimmed by 5 bases and J by 8 bases, 10 bases remained unmatched. This CDR3 contains 15 residues. The CDR3 region is CASSPTRDREDIQYF. The CDR3 DNA sequence: TGTGCCAGTAGTCCCACCCGGGACAGGGAGGACATTCAGTACTTC.

This clonotype came up many times. The chain links TRBV5-1 to TRBJ2-7; no definite D call. Germline lookup yields CDR1 SGHRS and CDR2 YFSETQ. The CDR3 spans 14 residues. Trimming shortened V by 0 bases and J by 2 bases, and 9 bases separated the two germline ends. CDR3 DNA: TGCGCCAGCAGCTTGGATATCAAAACCTACGAGCAGTACTTC. Translating gives CASSLDIKTYEQYF. Variable domain in full (rest from reference TRBV5-1 and TRBJ2-7): KAGVTQTPRYLIKTRGQQVTLSCSPISGHRSVSWYQQTPGQGLQFLFEYFSETQRNKGNFPGRFSGRQFSNSRSEMNVSTLELGDSALYLCASSLDIKTYEQYFGPGTRLTVT.

This clonotype has a count of ten or more. V is TRBV7-9 and J is TRBJ1-6; D is uncertain. The CDR3 spans 17 residues. V was pared by 3 bases and J by 6 bases, with 18 bases between. CDR1 and CDR2 from the germline V gene are SEHNR and FQNEAQ (reference sequence). The CDR3 loop is CASSFPPSDPSNSPLHF. Written as DNA, the CDR3 is TGTGCCAGCAGCTTCCCCCCATCCGACCCGAGTAATTCACCCCTCCACTTT.

This clonotype has more than one count but fewer than ten. This chain links TRBV7-9 with TRBJ2-1; the D gene could be TRBD1 or TRBD2 (5 bases each). The CDR3 sequence is 15 residues long. V shed 2 bases and J shed 7 bases, with 15 bases lying between them. The germline CDR1 and CDR2 sequences are SEHNR and FQNEAQ (reference sequence). The CDR3 region has the DNA TGTGCCAGCAGCTTATCCGGGACCCCGGGGAATGAGCAGTTCTTC. Translating gives CASSLSGTPGNEQFF.

This clonotype was seen at least ten times. V is TRBV6-5 and J is TRBJ1-2, with 8 positions matching TRBD1. Germline CDR1 MNHEY, CDR2 SVGAGI. J gave up 8 bases and V 4 bases, and 6 bases lay outside the gene matches. The CDR3 consists of 13 residues. The CDR3 DNA is TGTGCCAGCAGTTGGGACAGGCAGAAAGGCTACACCTTC. Amino acids: CASSWDRQKGYTF.

V usage is TRBV20-1 and J usage is TRBJ2-1, with D perhaps matching TRBD1 or TRBD2 (5 bases each). The germline V gene has CDR1 DFQATT and CDR2 SNEGSKA (reference sequence). The CDR3 totals 15 residues. Trimming removed 5 bases from V and 0 bases from J, with 14 bases in between. CDR3: CSAPGAGYSYNEQFF. The DNA of the CDR3 is TGCAGTGCTCCCGGGGCGGGCTACTCCTACAATGAGCAGTTCTTC.

This clonotype was picked up many times. The chain combines TRBV7-2 with TRBJ1-2; 8 bases map to TRBD1. The V and J ends lost 2 bases and 3 bases, in that order; junction bases with no gene match: 11. Germline V lookup: CDR1 SGHTA, CDR2 FQGNSA. CDR3 length: 17 residues. CDR3 sequence: CASSLWAYQGADYGYTF. Written as DNA, the CDR3 is TGTGCCAGCAGCTTATGGGCATACCAGGGGGCTGACTATGGCTACACCTTC.

The table lists this clonotype with many counts. The rearrangement uses TRBV15 and TRBJ1-2; D is undetermined. Germline V gives CDR1 LNHNV, CDR2 YYDKDF (reference sequence). The germline V and J ends were trimmed by 4 bases and 1 base, with 10 bases remaining between them. CDR3 length: 14 amino acids. In DNA form, the CDR3 reads TGTGCCACCAGCACCCGGACCTTTAACTATGGCTACACCTTC. Encoded protein: CATSTRTFNYGYTF.

This clonotype has a handful of counts. The chain has TRBV20-1 and TRBJ2-5, with D possibly being TRBD1 or TRBD2 (5 bases each). Trimming took off 6 bases at V and 2 bases at J, with 16 bases between the two ends. Germline loops: CDR1 DFQATT, CDR2 SNEGSKA (reference sequence). The CDR3 is 14 amino acids. The CDR3 reads CSADPGRTQETQYF. The CDR3 DNA follows: TGCAGTGCGGACCCGGGGCGCACTCAAGAGACCCAGTACTTC.

This clonotype came up a few times. The genes are TRBV4-1 and TRBJ2-5; 8 bases align to TRBD2. With V trimmed by 4 bases and J by 7 bases, 5 bases remained unmatched. The CDR3 loop spans 13 amino acids. The germline CDR1 and CDR2 sequences are MGHRA and YSYEKL. The CDR3 sequence: CASSPPAGATQYF. The CDR3 DNA reads as TGCGCCAGCAGCCCCCCAGCGGGGGCGACCCAGTACTTC.

This clonotype was seen at least ten times. The CDR3 protein is CASSLGLLAHTSAEQFF. The CDR3 bases are TGCGCCAGCAGCTTGGGACTACTAGCTCACACCAGCGCTGAGCAGTTCTTC. V and J are TRBV5-1 and TRBJ2-1, with D possibly matching TRBD2 (6 bases). The CDR3 consists of 17 residues. CDR1 and CDR2 from the germline V gene are SGHRS and YFSETQ. V lost 0 bases to trimming and J lost 9 bases, with 22 bases between them.

The CDR3 DNA is TGCGCCAGCAGCCAAGGGTCCGCTGGGAACTACAATGAGCAGTTCTTC. Its translation is CASSQGSAGNYNEQFF. The chain recombines TRBV5-1 with TRBJ2-1; D is ambiguous. V was shortened by 4 bases and J by 3 bases, with 17 bases between the two germline ends. The CDR3 sequence is 16 residues long. In germline, CDR1 is SGHRS, CDR2 YFSETQ.

At least ten counts were recorded for this clonotype. The rearrangement links TRBV7-2 to TRBJ1-1, with 10 bases lining up with TRBD1. This CDR3 region has 15 residues. Germline values: CDR1 SGHTA, CDR2 FQGNSA. Trimming took 6 bases from V and 0 from J; bases not matched to a gene: 4. CDR3 sequence (DNA): TGTGCCAGCAGACGACAGGGGGCAATGAACACTGAAGCTTTCTTT. This gives the protein CASRRQGAMNTEAFF. Drawing the rest from reference TRBV7-2 and TRBJ1-1, the complete variable domain is GAGVSQSPSNKVTEKGKDVELRCDPISGHTALYWYRQSLGQGLEFLIYFQGNSAPDKSGLPSDRFSAERTGGSVSTLTIQRTQQEDSAVYLCASRRQGAMNTEAFFGQGTRLTVV.

This clonotype occurred many times. V and J are TRBV29-1 and TRBJ2-3; D call uncertain. In germline, CDR1 is SQVTM, CDR2 ANQGSEA. This CDR3 comprises 12 residues. The V gene lost 0 bases and the J gene lost 5 bases, with 6 bases spanning the gap. CDR3 bases: TGCAGCGTTGAAGATCTAGAAGATACGCAGTATTTT. This translates into CSVEDLEDTQYF.

In its sample, this clonotype was seen many times. The V call is TRBV12-3 or TRBV12-4, the J call TRBJ2-2, with TRBD2 matching over 7 bases. Trimming cost V 7 bases and J 6 bases; bases outside gene matches: 5. The CDR3 has 13 amino acids. The CDR3 reads CASTQTSPGELFF. In DNA, the CDR3 is TGTGCCAGCACCCAGACTAGCCCCGGGGAGCTGTTTTTT.

The sample holds many counts of this clonotype. The V call is TRBV10-3, the J call TRBJ2-3; maybe TRBD2 (7 bases). Per germline, CDR1 ENHRY and CDR2 SYGVKD. CDR3 length: 13 residues. V lost 8 bases and J 6 bases, leaving 15 bases between the germline ends. The CDR3 is CAISGGTVDTQYF. The CDR3 DNA reads as TGTGCCATCTCGGGGGGCACCGTGGATACGCAGTATTTT.

Details on this clonotype: A much larger clone lies a single base off, so this may be a read error. The V and J genes are TRBV11-2 and TRBJ2-5; D possibly corresponds to TRBD2 (5 bases). Germline V gene sequence: CDR1 SGHAT, CDR2 FQNNGV. This CDR3 has 21 amino acids. Between the trimmed V and J ends, which lost 3 bases and 3 bases, there was a span of 32 bases. This CDR3 is CASSFLAKKNPTRRREETQYF. The CDR3 DNA reads TGTGCCAGCAGCTTCTTAGCGAAGAAGAATCCCACCCGAAGGCGGGAAGAGACCCAGTACTTC. Full variable domain (remainder filled in from reference TRBV11-2 and TRBJ2-5): EAGVAQSPRYKIIEKRQSVAFWCNPISGHATLYWYQQILGQGPKLLIQFQNNGVVDDSQLPKDRFSAERLKGVDSTLKIQPAKLEDSAVYLCASSFLAKKNPTRRREETQYFGPGTRLLVL.

This clonotype occurred many times. V and J are TRBV6-1 and TRBJ2-3; 8 bases are a match to TRBD2. V lost 6 bases to trimming and J lost 3 bases; unmatched junction nucleotides: 5. The CDR3 length is 14 residues. CDR1 and CDR2 from the germline V gene are MNHNS and SASEGT. The CDR3 loop is CASSGGRTTDTQYF. The CDR3 DNA follows: TGTGCCAGCAGCGGCGGGAGGACTACAGATACGCAGTATTTT.

The chain carries TRBV5-1 and TRBJ2-7; 7 bases match TRBD2. The V gene's germline CDR1 is SGHRS and CDR2 YFSETQ. V lost 5 bases to trimming and J lost 2 bases; unmatched junction nucleotides: 7. The CDR3 consists of 14 residues. CDR3 DNA: TGCGCCAGCAGTACCGCGGGAGCCGCCTACGAGCAGTACTTC. As protein: CASSTAGAAYEQYF.

This clonotype was counted many times. At one boundary the junction diverges from the germline segment, which might be a read error. This CDR3 is CASSREYSDNEQFF. The CDR3, as DNA: TGTGCCAGCAGTCGGGAATACTCCGACAATGAGCAGTTCTTC. The V gene is TRBV7-2, the J gene TRBJ2-1; TRBD2 is a possible D gene (5 bases). In germline, CDR1 is SGHTA, CDR2 FQGNSA. CDR3 size: 14 residues.